These T cell receptor beta chains were read from a single sample in a study of CD8+ T cells in alopecia areata. This table comes from immunoSEQ multiplex PCR, and its TCRdb copy is limited to in-frame clones, with some not included. Seen here are over 250,000 clones, 60% observed once, and the top ten hold around 0.92%. The input for sequencing was CD4+ T cells sorted from blood, taken around week 54, from a patient treated with tofacitinib. The receptors were gathered from a human donor with alopecia areata. Each CDR3 is given with its conserved first and last residue. D genes are given only for firm matches. The listing skips clone size in some rows; elsewhere it reads once, few, many or a size class.

j_gene	len	d_gene	v_gene	abundance	CDR3nt	CDR3aa
TRBJ1-6	16	TRBD1	TRBV19	NA	TGTGCCAGTAGTATTGGACAGGGGGCGAATAATTCACCCCTCCACTTT	CASSIGQGANNSPLHF
TRBJ2-7	15	NA	TRBV18	NA	TGTGCCAGCTCACCAGGCGGTTCCTTTAACTACGAGCAGTACTTC	CASSPGGSFNYEQYF
TRBJ2-5	15	TRBD1	TRBV27	few	TGTGCCAGCAGTAAAACCATCGACAGGGGGGAGACCCAGTACTTC	CASSKTIDRGETQYF
TRBJ2-1	12	NA	TRBV15	NA	TGTGCCACCAGCAGAGATCACGGGATCCCGTTCTTC	CATSRDHGIPFF
TRBJ2-5	14	TRBD1	TRBV29-1	few	TGCAGCGTTGAAGGGACAGGGCTTCGGGAGACCCAGTACTTC	CSVEGTGLRETQYF
TRBJ2-7	15	NA	TRBV14	NA	TGTGCCAGCAGCCAGGCCGGGACGGGGGACCACGAGCAGTACTTC	CASSQAGTGDHEQYF
TRBJ1-2	13	TRBD1	TRBV29-1	NA	TGCAGCGTCTTGGACAGGGGGCTCTATGGCTACACCTTC	CSVLDRGLYGYTF
TRBJ2-3	15	NA	TRBV2	NA	TGTGCCAGCAGTGAAGGGGGCAGGGGCACAGATACGCAGTATTTT	CASSEGGRGTDTQYF
TRBJ1-4	14	NA	TRBV29-1	few	TGCAGCGTTGGGACAGATGCAACTAATGAAAAACTGTTTTTT	CSVGTDATNEKLFF
TRBJ1-2	14	NA	TRBV27	NA	TGTGCCAGCAGTTCCGGGAGTTCGTCCTATGGCTACACCTTC	CASSSGSSSYGYTF
TRBJ2-1	13	NA	TRBV30	few	TGTGCCTGGTATGGACAGACCTACAATGAGCAGTTCTTC	CAWYGQTYNEQFF
TRBJ2-3	14	NA	TRBV29-1	NA	TGCAGCGCTGAGCGGGCCGGAGGGGCAGATACGCAGTATTTT	CSAERAGGADTQYF
TRBJ1-2	13	NA	TRBV4-3	NA	TGCGCCAGCAGCCGGGCAGCCCACTATGGCTACACCTTC	CASSRAAHYGYTF
TRBJ2-3	17	TRBD2	TRBV10-3	few	TGTGCCATCAGTGGGAACGGGAGGACGGCTAGCACAGATACGCAGTATTTT	CAISGNGRTASTDTQYF
TRBJ2-5	13	NA	TRBV5-1	NA	TGCGCCAGCAGCGGTACATACCAAGAGACCCAGTACTTC	CASSGTYQETQYF
TRBJ1-6	16	NA	TRBV2	NA	TGTGCCAGCAAGAGGACCTCCAATACCTATAATTCACCCCTCCACTTT	CASKRTSNTYNSPLHF
TRBJ2-7	14	TRBD1	TRBV29-1	NA	TGCAGCGTTGTGGGGGACAGGGGGTCTCCGGAGCAGTACTTC	CSVVGDRGSPEQYF
TRBJ2-7	15	TRBD1	TRBV5-1	NA	TGCGCCAGCACCGGGGACAGTCTAAGCTCCTACGAGCAGTACTTC	CASTGDSLSSYEQYF
TRBJ2-7	15	NA	TRBV6-5	few	TGTGCCAGCAGTTACTCGTGGAGGGTTGGATACGAGCAGTACTTC	CASSYSWRVGYEQYF
TRBJ2-2	16	NA	TRBV4-1	NA	TGCGCCAGCAGCCAAGGTCTGGCAGCGAACACCGGGGAGCTGTTTTTT	CASSQGLAANTGELFF
TRBJ2-4	13	TRBD1	TRBV5-6	NA	TGTGCCAGCAGCCCCGGGACAGAGGACATTCAGTACTTC	CASSPGTEDIQYF
TRBJ1-2	13	NA	TRBV5-6	NA	TGTGCCAGCAGCCCCGGACGGAACTATGGCTACACCTTC	CASSPGRNYGYTF
TRBJ2-1	14	NA	TRBV6-6	NA	TGTGCCAGCAGTTACGAGACCCTGTACGGTGAGCAGTTCTTC	CASSYETLYGEQFF
TRBJ2-5	13	TRBD1	TRBV29-1	NA	TGCAGCGAAGGACAGGGGGCTACGGAGACCCAGTACTTC	CSEGQGATETQYF
TRBJ2-7	14	NA	TRBV5-1	NA	TGCGCCAGCAGCGAACAGGGACCCTCCTACGAGCAGTACTTC	CASSEQGPSYEQYF
TRBJ2-5	15	NA	TRBV7-7	NA	TGTGCTAGCAGCTTAGCCGCGACTCATCAAGAGACCCAGTACTTC	CASSLAATHQETQYF
TRBJ2-1	11	TRBD2	TRBV5-1	NA	TGCGCCAGCAGCTGGGAGGGGGAGCAGTTCTTC	CASSWEGEQFF
TRBJ1-5	17	TRBD1	TRBV5-6	few	TGTGCCAGCAGCTTGGGACAGGGGGCAATCGGCAATCAGCCCCAGCATTTT	CASSLGQGAIGNQPQHF
TRBJ1-2	13	NA	TRBV7-9	NA	TGTGCCAGCAGCTCGGACAGCACCTATGGCTACACCTTC	CASSSDSTYGYTF
TRBJ2-5	14	NA	TRBV6-5	NA	TGTGCCAGCAGTTACACGACAGGGAGGGAGACCCAGTACTTC	CASSYTTGRETQYF
TRBJ1-1	13	TRBD1	TRBV10-3	NA	TGTGCCATCGGTACAGGGGTGAACACTGAAGCTTTCTTT	CAIGTGVNTEAFF
TRBJ1-6	14	TRBD1	TRBV30	NA	TGTGCCTGGAGTGTACGACAGGGTAGAGGACCCCTCCACTTT	CAWSVRQGRGPLHF
TRBJ2-6	17	NA	TRBV2	NA	TGTGCCAGCAGCCTAGGGGGTCTAAGCTCTGGGGCCAACGTCCTGACTTTC	CASSLGGLSSGANVLTF
TRBJ2-3	12	NA	TRBV29-1	NA	TGCAGCGGCGCAAGGCGGGCAGATACGCAGTATTTT	CSGARRADTQYF
TRBJ1-4	14	NA	TRBV15	NA	TGTGCCACCAGCAGAACAGCTACTAATGAAAAACTGTTTTTT	CATSRTATNEKLFF
TRBJ2-7	13	TRBD2	TRBV29-1	NA	TGCAGCGCCTCCGGGACTAATGACTACGAGCAGTACTTC	CSASGTNDYEQYF